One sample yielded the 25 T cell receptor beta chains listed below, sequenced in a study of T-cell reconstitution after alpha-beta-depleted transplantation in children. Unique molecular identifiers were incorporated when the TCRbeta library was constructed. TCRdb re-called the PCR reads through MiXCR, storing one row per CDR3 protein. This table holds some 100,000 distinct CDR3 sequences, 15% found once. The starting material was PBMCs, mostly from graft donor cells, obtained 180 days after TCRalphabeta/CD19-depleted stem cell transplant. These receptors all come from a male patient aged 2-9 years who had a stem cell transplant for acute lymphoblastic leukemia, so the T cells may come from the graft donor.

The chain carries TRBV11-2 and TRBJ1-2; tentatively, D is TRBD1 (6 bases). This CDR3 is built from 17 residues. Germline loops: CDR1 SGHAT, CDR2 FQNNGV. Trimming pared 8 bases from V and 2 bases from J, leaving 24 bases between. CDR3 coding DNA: TGTGCCAGCGCGCCCTCGCGGTGGACAGCAAACAACTATGGCTACACCTTC. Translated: CASAPSRWTANNYGYTF. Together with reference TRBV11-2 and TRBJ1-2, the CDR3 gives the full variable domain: EAGVAQSPRYKIIEKRQSVAFWCNPISGHATLYWYQQILGQGPKLLIQFQNNGVVDDSQLPKDRFSAERLKGVDSTLKIQPAKLEDSAVYLCASAPSRWTANNYGYTFGSGTRLTVV.

DNA for the CDR3: TGTGCCAGCAGCTTCGGCAGGCATGAAAAACTGTTTTTT. Amino acid sequence: CASSFGRHEKLFF. The chain joins TRBV11-2 to TRBJ1-4; D is unclear. Germline V gene sequence: CDR1 SGHAT, CDR2 FQNNGV. This CDR3 has 13 amino acids. The V and J ends lost 3 bases and 6 bases respectively, with 8 bases between them.

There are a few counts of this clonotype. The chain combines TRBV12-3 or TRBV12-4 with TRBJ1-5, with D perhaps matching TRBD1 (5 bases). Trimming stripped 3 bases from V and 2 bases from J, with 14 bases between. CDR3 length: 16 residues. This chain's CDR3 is CASSLIQGRGNQPQHF. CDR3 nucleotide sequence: TGTGCCAGCAGTTTGATCCAGGGAAGGGGCAATCAGCCCCAGCATTTT.

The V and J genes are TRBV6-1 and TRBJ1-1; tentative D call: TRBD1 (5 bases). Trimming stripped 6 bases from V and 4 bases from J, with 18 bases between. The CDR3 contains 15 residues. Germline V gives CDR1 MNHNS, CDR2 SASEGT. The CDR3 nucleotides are TGTGCCAGCAGCCCAGTCGGGGGGATGAGCACTGAAGCTTTCTTT. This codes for CASSPVGGMSTEAFF.

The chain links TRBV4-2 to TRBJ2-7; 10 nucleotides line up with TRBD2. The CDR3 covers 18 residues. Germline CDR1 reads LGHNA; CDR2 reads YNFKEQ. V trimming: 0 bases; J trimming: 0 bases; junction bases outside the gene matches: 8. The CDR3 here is CASSQEAGSGGLSYEQYF. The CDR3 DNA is TGTGCCAGCAGCCAAGAGGCGGGTAGCGGGGGGCTCTCCTACGAGCAGTACTTC.

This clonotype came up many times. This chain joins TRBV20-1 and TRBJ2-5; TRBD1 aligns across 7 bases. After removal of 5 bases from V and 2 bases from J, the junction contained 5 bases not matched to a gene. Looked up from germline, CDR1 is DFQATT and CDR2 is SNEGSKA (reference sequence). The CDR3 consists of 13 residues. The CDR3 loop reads CSAQKTGQETQYF. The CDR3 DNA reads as TGCAGTGCTCAAAAGACAGGGCAAGAGACCCAGTACTTC.

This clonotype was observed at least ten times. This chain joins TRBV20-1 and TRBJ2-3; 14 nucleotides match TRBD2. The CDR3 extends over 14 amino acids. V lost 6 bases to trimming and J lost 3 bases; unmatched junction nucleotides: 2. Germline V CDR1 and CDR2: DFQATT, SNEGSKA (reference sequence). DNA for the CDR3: TGCAGTGCCCGGACTAGCGGGGGGACAGATACGCAGTATTTT. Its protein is CSARTSGGTDTQYF.

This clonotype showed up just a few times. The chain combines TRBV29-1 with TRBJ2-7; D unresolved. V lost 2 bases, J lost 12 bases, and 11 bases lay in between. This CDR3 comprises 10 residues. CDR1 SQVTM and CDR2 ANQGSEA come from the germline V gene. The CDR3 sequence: CSVESTRLYF. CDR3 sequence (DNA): TGCAGCGTTGAATCTACGAGGCTGTACTTC.

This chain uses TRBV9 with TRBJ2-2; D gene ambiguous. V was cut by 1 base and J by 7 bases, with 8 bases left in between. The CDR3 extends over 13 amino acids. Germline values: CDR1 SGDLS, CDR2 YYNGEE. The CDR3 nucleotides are TGTGCCAGCAGCGTATGGGAAGACGGGGAGCTGTTTTTT. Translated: CASSVWEDGELFF. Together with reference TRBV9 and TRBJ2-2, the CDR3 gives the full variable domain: DSGVTQTPKHLITATGQRVTLRCSPRSGDLSVYWYQQSLDQGLQFLIQYYNGEERAKGNILERFSAQQFPDLHSELNLSSLELGDSALYFCASSVWEDGELFFGEGSRLTVL.

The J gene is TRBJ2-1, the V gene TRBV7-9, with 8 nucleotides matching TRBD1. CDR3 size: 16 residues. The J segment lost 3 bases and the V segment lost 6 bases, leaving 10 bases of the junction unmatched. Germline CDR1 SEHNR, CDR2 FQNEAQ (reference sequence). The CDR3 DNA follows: TGTGCCAGCAGTAACAACCAGGGGGCCAACTACAATGAGCAGTTCTTC. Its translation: CASSNNQGANYNEQFF.

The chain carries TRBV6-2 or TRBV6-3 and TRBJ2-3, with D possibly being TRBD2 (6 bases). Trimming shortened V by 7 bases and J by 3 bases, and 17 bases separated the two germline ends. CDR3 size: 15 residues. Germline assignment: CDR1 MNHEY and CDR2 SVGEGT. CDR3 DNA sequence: TGTGCCAGCACCTGGAACGATCTAGCGACAGATACGCAGTATTTT. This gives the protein CASTWNDLATDTQYF.

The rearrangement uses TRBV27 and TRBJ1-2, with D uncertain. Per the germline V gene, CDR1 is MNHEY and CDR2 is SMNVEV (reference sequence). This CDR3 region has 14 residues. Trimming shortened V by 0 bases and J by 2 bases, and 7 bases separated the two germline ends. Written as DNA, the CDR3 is TGTGCCAGCAGTTTATCGGGAGCGAACTATGGCTACACCTTC. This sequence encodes CASSLSGANYGYTF.

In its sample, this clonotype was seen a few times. CDR3 in DNA: TGTGCCAGCTCATTTACCCGGATTGGAGGGTCCCACCACGAGCAGTACTTC. It specifies CASSFTRIGGSHHEQYF. This chain connects TRBV18 to TRBJ2-7; tentatively, D is TRBD2 (6 bases). Germline V gives CDR1 KGHSH, CDR2 LQKENI. CDR3 length: 17 residues. V lost 5 bases and J 5 bases, leaving 25 bases between the germline ends.

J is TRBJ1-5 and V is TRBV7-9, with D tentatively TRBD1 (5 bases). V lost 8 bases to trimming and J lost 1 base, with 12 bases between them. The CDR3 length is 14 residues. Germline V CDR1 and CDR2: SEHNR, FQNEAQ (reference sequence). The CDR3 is CASGLGGSNQPQHF. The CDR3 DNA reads TGTGCCAGCGGTCTGGGGGGGAGCAATCAGCCCCAGCATTTT.

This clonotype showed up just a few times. Here the CDR3 reads CASSLGRTQYF. The CDR3 coding sequence is TGTGCCAGCAGCTTGGGCCGGACCCAGTACTTC. This chain uses TRBV5-6 with TRBJ2-5; D is undetermined. The V end lost 0 bases, the J end lost 7 bases, and 4 bases lay between the germline ends. The CDR3 consists of 11 residues. Germline CDR1 and CDR2: SGHDT and YYEEEE.

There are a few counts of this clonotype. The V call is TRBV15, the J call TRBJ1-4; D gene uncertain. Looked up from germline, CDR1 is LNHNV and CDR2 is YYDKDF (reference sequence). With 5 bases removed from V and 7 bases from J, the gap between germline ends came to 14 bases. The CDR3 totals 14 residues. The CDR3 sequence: CATSGLSRTEKLFF. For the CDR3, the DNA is TGTGCCACCAGCGGTCTTAGTCGGACTGAAAAACTGTTTTTT.

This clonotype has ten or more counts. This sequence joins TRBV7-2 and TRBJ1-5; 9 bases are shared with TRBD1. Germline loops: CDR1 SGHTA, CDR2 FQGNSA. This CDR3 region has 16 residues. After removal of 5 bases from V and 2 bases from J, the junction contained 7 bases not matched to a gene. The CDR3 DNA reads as TGTGCCAGCAGCGCGTGGGACAGGGCCGGCAATCAGCCCCAGCATTTT. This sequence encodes CASSAWDRAGNQPQHF.

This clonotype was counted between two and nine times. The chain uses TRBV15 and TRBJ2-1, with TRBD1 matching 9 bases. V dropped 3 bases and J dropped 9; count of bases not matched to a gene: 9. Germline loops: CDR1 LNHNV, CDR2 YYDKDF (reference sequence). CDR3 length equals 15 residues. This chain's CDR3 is CATSSHRDRDLEQFF. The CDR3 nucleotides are TGTGCCACCAGCAGTCACCGGGACAGGGACCTTGAGCAGTTCTTC.

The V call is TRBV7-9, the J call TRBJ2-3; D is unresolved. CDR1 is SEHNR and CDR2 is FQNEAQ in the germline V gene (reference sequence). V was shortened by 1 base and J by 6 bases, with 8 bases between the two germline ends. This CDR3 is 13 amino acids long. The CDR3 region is CASSLGFEDTQYF. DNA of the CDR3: TGTGCCAGCAGCTTAGGGTTTGAGGATACGCAGTATTTT. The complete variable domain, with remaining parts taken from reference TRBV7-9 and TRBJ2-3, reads DTGVSQNPRHKITKRGQNVTFRCDPISEHNRLYWYRQTLGQGPEFLTYFQNEAQLEKSRLLSDRFSAERPKGSFSTLEIQRTEQGDSAMYLCASSLGFEDTQYFGPGTRLTVL.

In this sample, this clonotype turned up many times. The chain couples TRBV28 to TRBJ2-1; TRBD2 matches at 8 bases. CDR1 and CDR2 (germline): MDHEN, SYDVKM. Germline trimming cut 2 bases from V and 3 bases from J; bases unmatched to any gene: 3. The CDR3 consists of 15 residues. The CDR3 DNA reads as TGTGCCAGCAGTTTAGGGACTAGGAGCTACAATGAGCAGTTCTTC. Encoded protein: CASSLGTRSYNEQFF.

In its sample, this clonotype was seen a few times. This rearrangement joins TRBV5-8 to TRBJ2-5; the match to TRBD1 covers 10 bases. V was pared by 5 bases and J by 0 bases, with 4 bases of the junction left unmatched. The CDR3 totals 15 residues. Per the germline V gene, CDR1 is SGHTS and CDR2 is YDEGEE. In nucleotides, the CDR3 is TGTGCCAGCAGGTCCGGGACAGGGGACCAAGAGACCCAGTACTTC. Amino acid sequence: CASRSGTGDQETQYF.

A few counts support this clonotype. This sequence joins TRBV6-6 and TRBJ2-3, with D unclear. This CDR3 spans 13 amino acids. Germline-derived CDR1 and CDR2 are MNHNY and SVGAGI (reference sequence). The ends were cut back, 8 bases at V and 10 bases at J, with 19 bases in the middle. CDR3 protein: CASVQAPPTPQYF. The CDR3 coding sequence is TGTGCCAGCGTCCAGGCCCCACCTACGCCGCAGTATTTT.

In nucleotides, the CDR3 is TGTGCCACTTCTGGAGGGGGAGGTACGGATACGCAGTATTTT. It specifies CATSGGGGTDTQYF. The V gene is TRBV15, the J gene TRBJ2-3; D possibly matches TRBD1 or TRBD2 (6 bases each). Looked up from germline, CDR1 is LNHNV and CDR2 is YYDKDF (reference sequence). The CDR3 runs to 14 residues. V was clipped by 9 bases and J by 6 bases, with 19 bases between them. Combining the CDR3 with reference TRBV15 and TRBJ2-3 gives the whole variable domain DAMVIQNPRYQVTQFGKPVTLSCSQTLNHNVMYWYQQKSSQAPKLLFHYYDKDFNNEADTPDNFQSRRPNTSFCFLDIRSPGLGDTAMYLCATSGGGGTDTQYFGPGTRLTVL.

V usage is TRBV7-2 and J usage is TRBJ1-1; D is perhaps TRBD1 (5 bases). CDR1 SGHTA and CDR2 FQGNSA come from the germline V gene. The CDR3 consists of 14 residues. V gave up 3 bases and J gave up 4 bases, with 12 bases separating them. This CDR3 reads CASSFQGYGTEAFF. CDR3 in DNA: TGTGCCAGCAGCTTCCAGGGTTATGGCACTGAAGCTTTCTTT.

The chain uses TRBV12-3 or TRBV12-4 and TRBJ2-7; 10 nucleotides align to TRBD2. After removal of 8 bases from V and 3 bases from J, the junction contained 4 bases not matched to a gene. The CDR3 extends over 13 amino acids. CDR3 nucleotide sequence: TGTGCCAGCGGTCCTAGCGGGGGCTACGAGCAGTACTTC. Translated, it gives CASGPSGGYEQYF.